This TCR beta chain was captured in a study of identical twins' blood T cells (dated by TCRdb to about 2013). For context, the study as a whole: The approximately twelve libraries, six for the alpha chain and six for the beta chain, together yielded some 49 million Illumina reads. TCR alpha and beta chain repertoires of three pairs of monozygous twins were compared using next-generation sequencing to assess genetic influence on repertoire formation.

The research as a whole found: The study stated that the proposed role of the TCRalpha J segment in MHC recognition during thymic selection needs to be validated by independent studies. Because the twins were raised together, environmental influences could not be ruled out as an explanation for the similarity between twins. V gene usage was reported to be markedly more similar within twin pairs than between unrelated donors, even among non-selected out-of-frame TCRbeta clonotypes. Among the most abundant TCRbeta clonotypes, each donor shared more CDR3 sequences with her twin than with unrelated donors. The number of CDR3 clonotypes shared between two donors was mainly determined by the product of the cloneset sizes of the two donors, and no clear deviation from this trend was shown by twins.

This clonotype showed up just a few times. Its cognate antigen has yet to be identified. No much larger clonotype is one base removed from it; base qualities were not supplied. V loses 4 bases, J loses 7 bases, and the germline ends lie 10 bases apart. The CDR3 runs 12 amino acids, cysteine and phenylalanine included. Just CDR3 DNA is preserved here, 36 bases in frame from base 1. Per the germline V gene, SGHAT is the CDR1 and FQNNGV is the CDR2. Receptors were amplified or captured by 5' RACE. Sequencing was performed on an Illumina Genome Analyzer IIx. The RNA-based TCR cDNA libraries were made using a previously described protocol that was modified in several ways. To prevent cross-contamination, barcodes specific to each sample were added to both ends of every TCR cDNA library during cDNA synthesis and amplification. As for how the authors treated the data: Between about 100,000 and nearly 500,000 clonotypes were identified per individual, and roughly 2 to 3.6 million CDR3-containing reads were obtained per library. Reads carrying improper barcode index combinations were removed, after which the MiTCR software was used to build a cloneset for each library. While assembling CDR3 clonotypes, MiTCR filtered or rescued low-quality reads and corrected PCR and sequencing errors. Artificial out-of-frame clonotypes were removed by being mapped to in-frame sequences, with one indel in the CDR3 allowed. Similarity of V and J gene usage between donors was measured as Jensen-Shannon divergence divided by mean entropy. TCRdb reprocessed the public reads (quality trimming at Q25 with fastp, clone calling with MiXCR) and kept in-frame beta chains. Each entry is one CDR3 protein sequence, shown with its most common DNA and genes. Here the V and J calls rest on TCRdb's processing, not on the authors' analysis. This sample gives 350,000 to 450,000 distinct CDR3 sequences in total; around 30% of them show up just once. The top ten hold 6.1% of the sample.

Donors were six healthy women forming three monozygous twin pairs. All three twin pairs had been reared together and were thought likely to have met the same infectious agents and vaccines. RNA was isolated from peripheral blood mononuclear cells and used to prepare TCR cDNA libraries. This clonotype originated in a woman between 18 and 55 years old in good health. The source material was PBMCs. The chain links TRBV11-2 with TRBJ1-1; 6 matching bases give a weak D call of TRBD1. CDR3 loop: CASSSGAGEAFF. The nucleotides read TGTGCCAGCAGCTCGGGGGCAGGTGAAGCTTTCTTT. Full variable domain (CDR3 extended with the reference TRBV11-2 and TRBJ1-1 proteins): EAGVAQSPRYKIIEKRQSVAFWCNPISGHATLYWYQQILGQGPKLLIQFQNNGVVDDSQLPKDRFSAERLKGVDSTLKIQPAKLEDSAVYLCASSSGAGEAFFGQGTRLTVV.